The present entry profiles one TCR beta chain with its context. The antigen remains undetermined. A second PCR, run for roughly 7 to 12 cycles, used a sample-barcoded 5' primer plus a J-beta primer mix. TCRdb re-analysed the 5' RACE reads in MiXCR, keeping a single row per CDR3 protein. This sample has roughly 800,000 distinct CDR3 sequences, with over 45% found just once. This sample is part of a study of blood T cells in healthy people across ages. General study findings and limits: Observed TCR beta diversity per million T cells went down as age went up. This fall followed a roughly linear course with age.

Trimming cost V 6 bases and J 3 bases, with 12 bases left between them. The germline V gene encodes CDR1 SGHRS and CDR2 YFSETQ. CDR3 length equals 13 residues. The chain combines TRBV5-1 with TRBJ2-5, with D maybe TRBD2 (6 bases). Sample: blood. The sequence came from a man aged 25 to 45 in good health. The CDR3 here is CASTRGREETQYF. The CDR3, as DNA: TGCGCCAGCACCCGGGGGAGAGAAGAGACCCAGTACTTC.